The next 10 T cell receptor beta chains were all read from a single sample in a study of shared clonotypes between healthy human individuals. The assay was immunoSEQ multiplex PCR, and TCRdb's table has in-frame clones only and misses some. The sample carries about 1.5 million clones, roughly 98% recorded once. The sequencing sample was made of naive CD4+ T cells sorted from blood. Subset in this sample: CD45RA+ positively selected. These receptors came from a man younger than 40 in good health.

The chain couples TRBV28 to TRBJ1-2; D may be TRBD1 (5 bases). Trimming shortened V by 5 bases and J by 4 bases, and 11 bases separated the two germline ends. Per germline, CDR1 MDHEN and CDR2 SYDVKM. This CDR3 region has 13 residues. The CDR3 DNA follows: TGTGCCAGCAGTGGGGGACCGAGCTATGGCTACACCTTC. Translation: CASSGGPSYGYTF.

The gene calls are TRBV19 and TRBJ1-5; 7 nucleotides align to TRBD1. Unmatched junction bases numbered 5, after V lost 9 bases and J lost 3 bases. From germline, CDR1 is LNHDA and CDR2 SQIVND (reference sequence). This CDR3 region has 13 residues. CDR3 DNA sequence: TGTGCCAGCCACAGGGGTCCCAATCAGCCCCAGCATTTT. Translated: CASHRGPNQPQHF.

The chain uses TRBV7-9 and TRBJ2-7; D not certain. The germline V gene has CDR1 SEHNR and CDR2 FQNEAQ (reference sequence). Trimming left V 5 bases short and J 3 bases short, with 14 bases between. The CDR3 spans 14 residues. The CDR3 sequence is CASSPGNGVYEQYF. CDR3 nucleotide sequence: TGTGCCAGCAGCCCTGGGAATGGGGTCTACGAGCAGTACTTC.

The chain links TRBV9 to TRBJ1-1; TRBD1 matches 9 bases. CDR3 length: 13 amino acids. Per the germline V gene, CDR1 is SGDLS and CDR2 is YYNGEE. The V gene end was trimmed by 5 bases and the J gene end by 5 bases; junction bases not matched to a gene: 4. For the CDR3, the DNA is TGTGCCAGCAGTCCAGACAGGGGGACTGAAGCTTTCTTT. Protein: CASSPDRGTEAFF.

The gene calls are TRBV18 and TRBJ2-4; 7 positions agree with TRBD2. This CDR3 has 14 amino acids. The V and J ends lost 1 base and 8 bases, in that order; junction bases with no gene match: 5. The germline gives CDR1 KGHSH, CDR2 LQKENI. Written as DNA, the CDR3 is TGTGCCAGCTCACCACGCGTAGGGAGGGACATTCAGTACTTC. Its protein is CASSPRVGRDIQYF.

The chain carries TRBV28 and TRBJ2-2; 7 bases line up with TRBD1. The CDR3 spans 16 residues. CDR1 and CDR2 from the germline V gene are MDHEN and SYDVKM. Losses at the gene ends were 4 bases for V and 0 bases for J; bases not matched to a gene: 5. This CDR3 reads CASSSQDRANTGELFF. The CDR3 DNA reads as TGTGCCAGCAGTTCTCAAGACAGGGCGAACACCGGGGAGCTGTTTTTT.

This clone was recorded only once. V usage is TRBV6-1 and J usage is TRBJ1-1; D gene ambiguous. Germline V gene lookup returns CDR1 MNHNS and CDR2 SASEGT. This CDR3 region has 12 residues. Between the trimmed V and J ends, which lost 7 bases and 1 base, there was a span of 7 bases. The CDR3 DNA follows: TGTGCCAGCAACCATCCGAACACTGAAGCTTTCTTT. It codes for CASNHPNTEAFF.

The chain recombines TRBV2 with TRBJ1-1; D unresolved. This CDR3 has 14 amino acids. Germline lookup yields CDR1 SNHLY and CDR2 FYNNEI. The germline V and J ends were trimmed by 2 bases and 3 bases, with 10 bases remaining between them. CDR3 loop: CASSEHGPHTEAFF. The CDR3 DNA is TGTGCCAGCAGTGAACACGGGCCCCACACTGAAGCTTTCTTT.

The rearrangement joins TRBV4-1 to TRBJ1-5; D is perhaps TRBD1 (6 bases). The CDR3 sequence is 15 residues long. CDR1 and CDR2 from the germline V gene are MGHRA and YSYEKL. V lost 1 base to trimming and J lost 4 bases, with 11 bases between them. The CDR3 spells CASSQVQQGNQPQHF. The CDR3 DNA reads TGCGCCAGCAGCCAAGTACAACAGGGTAATCAGCCCCAGCATTTT.

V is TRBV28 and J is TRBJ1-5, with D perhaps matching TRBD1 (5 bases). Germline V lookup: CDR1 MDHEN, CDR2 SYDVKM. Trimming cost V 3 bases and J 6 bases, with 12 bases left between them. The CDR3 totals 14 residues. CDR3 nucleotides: TGTGCCAGCAGTTTGATGCAGGGAGGTCAGCCCCAGCATTTT. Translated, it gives CASSLMQGGQPQHF. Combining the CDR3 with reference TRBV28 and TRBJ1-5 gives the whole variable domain DVKVTQSSRYLVKRTGEKVFLECVQDMDHENMFWYRQDPGLGLRLIYFSYDVKMKEKGDIPEGYSVSREKKERFSLILESASTNQTSMYLCASSLMQGGQPQHFGDGTRLSIL.